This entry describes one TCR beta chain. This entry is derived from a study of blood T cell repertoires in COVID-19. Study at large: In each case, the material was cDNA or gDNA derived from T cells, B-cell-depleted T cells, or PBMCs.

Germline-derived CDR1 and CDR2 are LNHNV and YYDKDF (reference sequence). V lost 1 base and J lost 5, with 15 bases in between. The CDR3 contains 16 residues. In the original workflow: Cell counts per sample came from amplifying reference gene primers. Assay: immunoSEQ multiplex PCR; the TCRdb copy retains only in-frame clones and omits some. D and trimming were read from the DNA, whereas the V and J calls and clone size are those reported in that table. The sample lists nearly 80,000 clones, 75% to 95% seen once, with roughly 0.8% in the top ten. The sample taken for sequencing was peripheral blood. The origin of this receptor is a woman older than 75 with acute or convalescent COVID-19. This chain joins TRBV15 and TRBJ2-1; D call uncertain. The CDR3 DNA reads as TGTGCCACCAGCAGAGGGTCCGGCAGGCTAAACAATGAGCAGTTCTTC. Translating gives CATSRGSGRLNNEQFF.